The text below deals with one TCR beta chain. Generated by immunoSEQ multiplex PCR, the TCRdb table keeps only in-frame clones and is missing some. This sample has about 120,000 clones, with about 90% found just once. These data belong to a study of Tregs in tolerant kidney transplant recipients. Germline-derived CDR1 and CDR2 are SGDLS and YYNGEE. CDR3 length: 17 amino acids. V gave up 0 bases and J gave up 2 bases; unmatched junction bases: 8. The chain combines TRBV9 with TRBJ1-3, with 7 nucleotides matching TRBD1. The sample was CD4+ T cells from blood. This TCR came from a human donor in good health. The CDR3 region is CASSVGGGGIPGNTIYF. The CDR3 nucleotides are TGTGCCAGCAGCGTAGGGGGAGGGGGCATACCTGGAAACACCATATATTTT.